The following is a T cell receptor beta chain sequence with its context. In its sample, this clone was seen a few times. Its binding antigen is unknown. Relative to the germline gene, one junction end is altered; a read error may explain this. Preparation of the library involved the immunoSEQ multiplex PCR assay. The multiplex PCR relied on a mix of 60 forward primers for TCR Vbeta segments and 13 reverse primers for TCR Jbeta segments. Amplification of the CDR3 region of rearranged TCR beta genes was performed with a multiplex PCR assay on genomic DNA. Amplified TCR beta libraries were sequenced as 87-base-pair reads on the Illumina HiSeq System. From the authors' description of their analysis: A later analysis counted some 80 million unique TCR beta chains across the 640 or so repertoires, and 9 million to 14 million of these chains were shared by at least two donors. Raw reads were error-corrected and collapsed into unique sequences by a nearest-neighbor algorithm in which closely related sequences were merged to remove PCR and sequencing errors. CDR3 sequences were aligned to IMGT reference sequences to assign V, D and J gene segments. For a sequence to be retained, a match of at least six nucleotides to both a V gene segment and a J gene segment was required. A rearrangement was called productive if the CDR3 had no stop codons and remained in frame with V and J, and every other rearrangement was called non-productive. CDR3 was defined by IMGT convention, running from the second conserved V-encoded cysteine to the conserved J-encoded phenylalanine. In an earlier analysis of 500 to 650 of the donors, sequences lacking an unambiguous match to a single V gene segment were excluded. In an earlier analysis of 587 of the donors, V segments were called functional above 56.7% productive rearrangements and were called segregating when the between-donor standard deviation exceeded 5%. A statistical classification framework was built for diagnosing cytomegalovirus status from the catalog of TCR beta chain sequences. V and J gene assignment, in a later analysis, came from comparing TCR nucleotide sequences with IMGT/GENE-DB human TR gene sequences. A later analysis assigned CDR3 sequences and most-parsimonious VDJ recombination scenarios with the TCRdist pipeline. In a later analysis, every TCR beta chain was defined by the combination of its CDR3 amino acid sequence and its V-gene family, and reads without a unique V-gene family were dropped. A later analysis removed 500 to 650 highly shared, low-generation-probability nucleotide sequences to deal with suspected cross-contamination and a sequencing artifact. In a later analysis, a clonal expansion index for each public chain was calculated from normalized within-repertoire ranks of inferred template counts. In a later analysis, generation probabilities were computed with a VDJ recombination model fitted to out-of-frame rearrangements, and the resulting probabilities were checked against IGoR. In a later analysis, TCR-TCR, TCR-HLA and TCR-CMV co-occurrence was scored with hypergeometric tests, and a repertoire-size bias correction was applied to TCR pairs. A later analysis estimated false discovery rates by permuting HLA or CMV assignments 20 times. In a later analysis, co-occurring TCRs were grouped with DBSCAN, and TCRdist sequence similarity was added when clustering was performed within HLA-allele-positive subsets. Repertoires with fewer than 30,000 or more than 120,000 public chains, plus five repertoires with anomalous nucleotide sharing, were excluded from co-occurrence clustering. TCRdb's version of the immuneACCESS table is confined to in-frame rearrangements and falls short of the full clone set. An unresolved V gene accounts for under half of the shortfall where checked; the remainder is of unknown origin. V and J calls and clone size come straight from that table; D and trimming were deduced from the DNA. Recorded for this sample are around 200,000 clones; roughly four fifths of them occurred a single time. The ten biggest clones cover 1.5% to 2% of the sample.

This entry belongs to a study of cytomegalovirus exposure and HLA in healthy donors (dated by TCRdb to the late 2010s). As for the study more broadly: An earlier analysis of roughly 610 of the donors reported over 250 Gb of sequence data and some 110 million unique TCR beta sequences obtained from around 180 million T cells. An early release that covered some 630 HLA-typed donors contained about 290 gigabases of sequencing data and 65 million to 100 million unique TCR sequences. Of the roughly 400 genotyped donors, approximately 83% fell in the genetic ancestry cluster associated with self-reported Caucasian donors. The study aimed to test whether cataloging public T cell receptors could reveal signatures of past pathogen exposure. Using immunosequencing, the study profiled T cell repertoires from 666 subjects and related those repertoires to cytomegalovirus serostatus. Besides the first cohort of roughly 640 subjects, a separate validation cohort made up of around 120 different subjects was used. To predict cytomegalovirus infection status, the study brought together high-throughput TCR immunosequencing, statistical association of individual TCRs with disease status, and machine learning. A later analysis re-analyzed previously published TCR beta repertoires from roughly 690 donors and added high-resolution HLA genotyping to study TCR occurrence patterns. In the later analysis, no new phenotypic data were used to find candidate immune exposures; instead, reliance was placed on TCR beta sequences and their occurrence across donors. In an earlier analysis of around 540 of the donors, high-throughput TCR beta sequencing was used to judge whether each TCR beta V gene segment behaved as functional or pseudogenic. Donor age, sex, ethnicity and CMV serostatus were compiled together with the repertoire data. A later genetic analysis took genome-wide SNP genotypes for about three fifths of the roughly 700 donors and used that subset as a discovery cohort. Every repertoire in the discovery cohort had been generated on one and the same sequencing platform. HLA typing included class I and class II loci at four-digit resolution. Typing coverage varied by locus: roughly 620-630 donors for A, B, C, DRB1 and DQB1; more than 500 for DQA1; nearly 610 for DPA1; under 490 for DPB1. Several DR-DQ haplotypes were treated as single units for association and clustering because of strong linkage in the cohort. Across approximately 400 genotyped donors of the cohort, an average of about 220,000 unique TCR beta nucleotide sequences per donor were sequenced, and around 20% of those sequences were non-productive.

The cohort was made up of 650 to 700 healthy bone marrow donors. At the time of sampling, all cohort members were nominally healthy, though unrecorded immune exposures were likely present. The donor was CMV seronegative and was included in the group of a few hundred seronegative cohort members. Every donor gave a peripheral blood sample, and the peripheral blood mononuclear cells from that sample were used for TCR beta sequencing. The Qiagen DNeasy Blood Extraction Kit was used to extract genomic DNA from the blood cell samples. The paper's findings and limits, for the study overall: Because counts were too low, more than 15 rarely observed V segments, including chromosome 9 orphons, were excluded from the earlier analysis of fewer than 650 of the donors. At a false discovery rate of 0.05, a later analysis linked under 20,000 TCR beta sequences to specific HLA alleles. When HLA alleles, especially DR and DQ, strongly co-occurred, TCR associations were difficult to assign to individual alleles. The 87-base-pair reads could not distinguish some IMGT-functional V segments, including TRBV6-2 and TRBV6-3, so those segments were excluded. Roughly uniform sequencing depth across donors was assumed in presence/absence analyses, although this assumption may not hold. In a later genetic analysis, a missense DCLRE1C variant was associated with V-gene and J-gene trimming of TCR beta chains, and the association was replicated in an independent cohort. In both the original and validation cohorts, the classifier was reported to diagnose cytomegalovirus status with high specificity and sensitivity. A further reported finding was that TCR beta sequences accurately predicted the HLA-A and HLA-B alleles for most subjects in the first cohort. In a later analysis, several top co-occurrence clusters were reported to appear linked to parvovirus B19, influenza, CMV and Epstein-Barr virus. A total of 164 TCR beta chains were listed by the study as associated with cytomegalovirus. A few of the identified cytomegalovirus-associated TCR beta chains were confirmed in vitro to be specific for cytomegalovirus antigens. Immune exposure information for the cohort was limited to CMV serostatus. Linkage disequilibrium might explain the correlated functional status among segregating V segments, but an unknown experimental factor could not be excluded. Compared with the approximately 710-donor mean, donors in an Asian-associated ancestry cluster had fewer N-insertions in productive TCRs, according to a later genetic analysis. The authors suggested that the approach could potentially be extended to other disease states and immunological phenotypes. A cluster of highly shared sequence variants was judged likely to be a technical artifact of the sequencing pipeline. The cohort was sequenced for TCR beta chains only, and without alpha or paired-chain data the features that could be detected were limited. In a later analysis, most CMV-associated TCR beta chains were found to appear HLA-restricted, with HLA associations seemingly driven largely by CMV exposure. Across donors, most TCR sequences were observed very rarely, whereas some public TCRs were present in many individuals. In a later analysis, TCR association rates were found to vary across HLA loci, with the most associated TCRs seen for DRB1 alleles and the fewest for HLA-C alleles. Because some donors lacked HLA typing at each locus, the association tests relied only on the typed subset. In an earlier analysis of more than 450 of the donors, most TCR beta V segments were observed in productive rearrangements about 90% or about 30% of the time, broadly matching IMGT annotations. A later analysis found that HLA-associated TCR beta chains were more clonally expanded and had lower generation probabilities than equally common non-associated chains.

The CDR3 numbers 15 residues from cysteine through phenylalanine. The CDR3 DNA has 45 bases and is translated from base 1. The germline V gene encodes CDR1 SSHAT and CDR2 FNYEAQ (reference sequence). The origin of this receptor is a young man in good health and CMV-seronegative. Sample: PBMCs. The chain links TRBV7-7 with TRBJ2-5; TRBD2 fits 8 bases in the junction. The CDR3 reads as follows: CASSPAGTSQGTQYF. The DNA sequence follows: TGTGCTAGCAGCCCAGCCGGGACTAGTCAAGGGACCCAGTACTTC.